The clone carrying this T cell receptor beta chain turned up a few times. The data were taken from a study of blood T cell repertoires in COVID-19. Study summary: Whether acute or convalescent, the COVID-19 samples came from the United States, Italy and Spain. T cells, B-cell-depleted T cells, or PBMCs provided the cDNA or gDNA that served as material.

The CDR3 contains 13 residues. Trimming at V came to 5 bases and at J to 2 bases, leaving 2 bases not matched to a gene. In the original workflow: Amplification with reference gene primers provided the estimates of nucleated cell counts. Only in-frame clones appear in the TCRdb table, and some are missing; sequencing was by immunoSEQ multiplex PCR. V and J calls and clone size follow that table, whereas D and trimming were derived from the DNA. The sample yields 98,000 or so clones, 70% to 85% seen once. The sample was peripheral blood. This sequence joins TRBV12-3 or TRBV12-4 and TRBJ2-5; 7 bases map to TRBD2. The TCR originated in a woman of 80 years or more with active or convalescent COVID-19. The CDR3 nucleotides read TGTGCCAGCAGTGCTAGCGGTCAAGAGACCCAGTACTTC. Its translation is CASSASGQETQYF.